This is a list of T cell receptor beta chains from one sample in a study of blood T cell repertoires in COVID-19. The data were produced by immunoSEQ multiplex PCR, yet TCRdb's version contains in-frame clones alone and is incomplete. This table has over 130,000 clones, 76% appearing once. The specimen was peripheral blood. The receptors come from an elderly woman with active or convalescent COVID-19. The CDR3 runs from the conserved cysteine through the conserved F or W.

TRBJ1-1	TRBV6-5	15	CASVPRLNLNTEAFF
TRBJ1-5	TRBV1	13	CTSSQVPNQPQHF
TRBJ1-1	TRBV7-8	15	CASSLGEKMNTEAFF
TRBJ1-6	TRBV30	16	CAWRGRGSSYNSPLHF
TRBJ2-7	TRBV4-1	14	CASSQDPREDEQYF
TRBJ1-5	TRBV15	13	CATSRSGDQPQHF
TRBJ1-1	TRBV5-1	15	CASSLDTGGSTEAFF
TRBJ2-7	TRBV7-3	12	CASSSQGYEQYF
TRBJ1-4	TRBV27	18	CASTSRGGLTGMNEKLFF
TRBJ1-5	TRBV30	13	CAWGVQGNQPQHF
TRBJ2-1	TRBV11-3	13	CASSLGTSGTQFF
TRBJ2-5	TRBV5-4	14	CASSRGTNQETQYF
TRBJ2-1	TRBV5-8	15	CASSLKAGGRNEQFF
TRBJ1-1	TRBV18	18	CASSHQAGTNRKNTEAFF
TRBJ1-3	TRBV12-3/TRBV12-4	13	CASSTTVGNTIYF
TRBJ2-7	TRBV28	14	CASSYLGGTYEQYF
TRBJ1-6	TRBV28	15	CASRDGGSYNSPLHF
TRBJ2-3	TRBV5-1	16	CASSFRGTGVTDTQYF
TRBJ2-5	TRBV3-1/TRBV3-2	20	CASSQVRCGGERDFWETQYF
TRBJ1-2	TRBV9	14	CASSDDRSNYGYTF